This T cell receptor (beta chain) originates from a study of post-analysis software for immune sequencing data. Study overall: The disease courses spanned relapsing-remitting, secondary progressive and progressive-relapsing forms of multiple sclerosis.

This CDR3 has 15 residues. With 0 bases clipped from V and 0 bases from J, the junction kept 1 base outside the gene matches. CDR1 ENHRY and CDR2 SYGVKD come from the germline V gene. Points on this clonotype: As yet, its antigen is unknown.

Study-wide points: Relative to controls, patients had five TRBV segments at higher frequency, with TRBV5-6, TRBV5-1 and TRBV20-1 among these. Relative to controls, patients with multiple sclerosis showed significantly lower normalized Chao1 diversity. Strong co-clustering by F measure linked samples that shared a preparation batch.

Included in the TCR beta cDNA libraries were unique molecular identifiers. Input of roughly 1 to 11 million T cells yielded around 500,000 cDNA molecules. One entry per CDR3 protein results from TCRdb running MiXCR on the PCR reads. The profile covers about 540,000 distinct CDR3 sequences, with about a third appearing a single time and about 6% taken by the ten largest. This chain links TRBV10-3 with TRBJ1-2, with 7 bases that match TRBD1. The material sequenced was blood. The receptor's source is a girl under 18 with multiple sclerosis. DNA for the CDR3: TGTGCCATCAGTGAGTCGACAGGGACTAACTATGGCTACACCTTC. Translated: CAISESTGTNYGYTF.